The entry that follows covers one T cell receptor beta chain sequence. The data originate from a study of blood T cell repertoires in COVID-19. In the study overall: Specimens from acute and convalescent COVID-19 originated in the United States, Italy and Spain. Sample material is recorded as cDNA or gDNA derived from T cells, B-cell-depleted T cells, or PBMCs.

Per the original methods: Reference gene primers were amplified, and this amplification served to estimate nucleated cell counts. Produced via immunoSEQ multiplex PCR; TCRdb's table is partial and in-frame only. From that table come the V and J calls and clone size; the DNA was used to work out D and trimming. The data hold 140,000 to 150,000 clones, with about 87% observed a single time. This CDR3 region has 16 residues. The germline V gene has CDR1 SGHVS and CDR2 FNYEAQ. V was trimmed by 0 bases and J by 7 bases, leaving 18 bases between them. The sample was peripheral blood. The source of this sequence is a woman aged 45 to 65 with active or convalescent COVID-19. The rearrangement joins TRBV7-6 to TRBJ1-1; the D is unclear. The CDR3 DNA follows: TGTGCCAGCAGCTTAGCAACGGGTCTGTTGCGAGATGAAGCTTTCTTT. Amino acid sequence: CASSLATGLLRDEAFF.